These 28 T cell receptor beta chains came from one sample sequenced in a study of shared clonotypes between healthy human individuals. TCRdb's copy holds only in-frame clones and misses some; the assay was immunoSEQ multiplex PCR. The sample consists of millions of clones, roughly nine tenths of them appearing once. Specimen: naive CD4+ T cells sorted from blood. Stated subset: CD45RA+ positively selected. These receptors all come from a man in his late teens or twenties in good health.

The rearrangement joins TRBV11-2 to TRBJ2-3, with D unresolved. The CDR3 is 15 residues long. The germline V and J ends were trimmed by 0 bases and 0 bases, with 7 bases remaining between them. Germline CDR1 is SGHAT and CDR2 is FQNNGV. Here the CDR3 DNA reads TGTGCCAGCAGCTTAGAGGGTGGTAGCACAGATACGCAGTATTTT. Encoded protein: CASSLEGGSTDTQYF.

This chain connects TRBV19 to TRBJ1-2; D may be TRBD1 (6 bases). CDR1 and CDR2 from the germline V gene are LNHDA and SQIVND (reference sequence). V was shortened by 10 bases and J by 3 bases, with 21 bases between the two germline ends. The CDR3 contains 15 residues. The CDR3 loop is CATTRLEGQHYGYTF. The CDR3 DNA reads TGTGCCACCACAAGGTTGGAAGGACAGCACTATGGCTACACCTTC.

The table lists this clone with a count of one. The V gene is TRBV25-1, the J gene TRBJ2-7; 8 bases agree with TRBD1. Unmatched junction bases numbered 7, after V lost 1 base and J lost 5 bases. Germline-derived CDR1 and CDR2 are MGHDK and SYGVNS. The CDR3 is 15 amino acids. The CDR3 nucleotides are TGTGCCAGCAGTGAATCGCCGGGCAGGGGGCACGAGCAGTACTTC. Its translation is CASSESPGRGHEQYF.

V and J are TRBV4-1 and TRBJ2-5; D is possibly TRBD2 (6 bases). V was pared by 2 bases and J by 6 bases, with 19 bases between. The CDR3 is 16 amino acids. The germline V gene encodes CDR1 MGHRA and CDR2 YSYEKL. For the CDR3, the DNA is TGCGCCAGCAGCCAATCTGAGCGGGTACCCAAAAAGACCCAGTACTTC. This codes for CASSQSERVPKKTQYF.

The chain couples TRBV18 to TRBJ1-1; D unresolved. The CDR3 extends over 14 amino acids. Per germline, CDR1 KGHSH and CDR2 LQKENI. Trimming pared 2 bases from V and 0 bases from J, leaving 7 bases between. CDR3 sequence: CASSPDPLNTEAFF. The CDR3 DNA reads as TGTGCCAGCTCACCAGACCCCCTGAACACTGAAGCTTTCTTT.

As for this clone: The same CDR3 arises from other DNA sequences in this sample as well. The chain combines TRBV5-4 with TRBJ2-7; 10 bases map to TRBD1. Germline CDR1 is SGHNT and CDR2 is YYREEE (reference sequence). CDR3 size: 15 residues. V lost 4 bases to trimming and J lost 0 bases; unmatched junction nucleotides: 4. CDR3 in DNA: TGTGCCAGCAGCCAGACAGGGGGCAGCTCCTACGAGCAGTACTTC. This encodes CASSQTGGSSYEQYF.

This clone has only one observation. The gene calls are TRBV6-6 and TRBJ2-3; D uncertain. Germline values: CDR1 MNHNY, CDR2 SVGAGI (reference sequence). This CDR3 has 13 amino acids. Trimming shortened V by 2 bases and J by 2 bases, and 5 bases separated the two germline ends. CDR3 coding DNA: TGTGCCAGCAGTTACGGGAACACAGATACGCAGTATTTT. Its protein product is CASSYGNTDTQYF.

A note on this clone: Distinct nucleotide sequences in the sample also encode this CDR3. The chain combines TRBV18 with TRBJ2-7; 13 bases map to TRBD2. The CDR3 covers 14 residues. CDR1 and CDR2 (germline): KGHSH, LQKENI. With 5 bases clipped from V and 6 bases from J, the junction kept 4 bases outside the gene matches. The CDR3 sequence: CASSGLAGEGEQYF. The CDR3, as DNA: TGTGCCAGCTCAGGACTAGCGGGAGAGGGCGAGCAGTACTTC.

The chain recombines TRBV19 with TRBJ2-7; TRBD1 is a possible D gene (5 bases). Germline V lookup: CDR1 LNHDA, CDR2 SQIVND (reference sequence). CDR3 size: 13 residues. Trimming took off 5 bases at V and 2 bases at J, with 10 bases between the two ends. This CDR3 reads CASSWQDTYEQYF. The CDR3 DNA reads TGTGCCAGTAGTTGGCAGGACACCTACGAGCAGTACTTC.

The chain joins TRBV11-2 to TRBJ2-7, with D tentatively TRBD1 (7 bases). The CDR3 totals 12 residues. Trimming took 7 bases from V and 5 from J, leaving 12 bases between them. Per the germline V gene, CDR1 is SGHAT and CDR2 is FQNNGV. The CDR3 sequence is CASTPGGNEQYF. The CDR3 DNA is TGTGCCAGCACTCCAGGGGGGAACGAGCAGTACTTC.

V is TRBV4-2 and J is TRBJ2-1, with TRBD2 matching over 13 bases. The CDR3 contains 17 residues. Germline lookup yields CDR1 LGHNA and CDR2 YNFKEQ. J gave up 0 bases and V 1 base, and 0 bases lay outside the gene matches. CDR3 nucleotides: TGTGCCAGCAGCCAAGGACTAGCGGGGGGCTCCTACAATGAGCAGTTCTTC. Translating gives CASSQGLAGGSYNEQFF.

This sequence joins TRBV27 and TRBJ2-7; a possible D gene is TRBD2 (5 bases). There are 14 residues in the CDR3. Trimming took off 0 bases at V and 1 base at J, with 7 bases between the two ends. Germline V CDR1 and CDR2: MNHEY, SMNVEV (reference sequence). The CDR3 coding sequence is TGTGCCAGCAGTTTATCGACGGGGTCCTACGAGCAGTACTTC. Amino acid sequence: CASSLSTGSYEQYF.

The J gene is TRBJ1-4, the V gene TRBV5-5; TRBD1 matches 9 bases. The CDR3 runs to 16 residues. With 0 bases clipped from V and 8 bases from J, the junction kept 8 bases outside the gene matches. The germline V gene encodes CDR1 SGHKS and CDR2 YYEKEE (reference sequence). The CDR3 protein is CASSLGPTGTGEKLFF. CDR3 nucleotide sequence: TGTGCCAGCAGCTTGGGTCCGACAGGGACAGGGGAAAAACTGTTTTTT.

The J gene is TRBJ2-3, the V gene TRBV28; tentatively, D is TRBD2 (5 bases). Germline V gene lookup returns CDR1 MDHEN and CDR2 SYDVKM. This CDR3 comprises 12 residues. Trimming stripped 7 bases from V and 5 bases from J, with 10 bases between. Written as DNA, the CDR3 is TGTGCCAGCACGGCGGGCATAGATACGCAGTATTTT. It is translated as CASTAGIDTQYF.

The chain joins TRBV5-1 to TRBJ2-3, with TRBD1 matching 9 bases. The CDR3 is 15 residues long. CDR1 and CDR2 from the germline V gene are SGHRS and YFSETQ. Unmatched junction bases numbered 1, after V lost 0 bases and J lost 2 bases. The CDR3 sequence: CASSLDRGPTDTQYF. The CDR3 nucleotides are TGCGCCAGCAGCTTGGACAGGGGGCCCACAGATACGCAGTATTTT.

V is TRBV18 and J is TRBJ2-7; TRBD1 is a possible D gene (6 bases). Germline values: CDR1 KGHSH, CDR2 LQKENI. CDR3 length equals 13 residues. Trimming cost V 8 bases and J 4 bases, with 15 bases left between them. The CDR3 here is CASPVDRSYEQYF. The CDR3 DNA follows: TGTGCCAGCCCCGTTGACAGGTCATACGAGCAGTACTTC.

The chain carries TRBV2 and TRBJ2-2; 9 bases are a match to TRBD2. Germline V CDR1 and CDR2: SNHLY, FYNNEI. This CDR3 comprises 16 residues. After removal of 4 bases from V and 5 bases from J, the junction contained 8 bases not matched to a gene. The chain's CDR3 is CASSGAGGRSTGELFF. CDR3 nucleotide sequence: TGTGCCAGCAGTGGGGCGGGAGGGCGGAGTACCGGGGAGCTGTTTTTT.

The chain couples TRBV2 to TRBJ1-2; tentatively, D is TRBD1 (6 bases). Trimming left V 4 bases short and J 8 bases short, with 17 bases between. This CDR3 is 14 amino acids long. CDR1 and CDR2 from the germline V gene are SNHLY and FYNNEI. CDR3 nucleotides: TGTGCCAGCAGTGCAACAGGGTCGAAAAGCGGCTACACCTTC. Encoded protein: CASSATGSKSGYTF.

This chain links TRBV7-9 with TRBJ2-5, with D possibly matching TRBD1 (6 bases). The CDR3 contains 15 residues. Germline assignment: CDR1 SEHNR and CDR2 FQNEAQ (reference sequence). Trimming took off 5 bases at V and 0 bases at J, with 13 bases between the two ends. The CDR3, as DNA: TGTGCCAGCAGCCCCCCGGACAGCTACCAAGAGACCCAGTACTTC. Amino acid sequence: CASSPPDSYQETQYF.

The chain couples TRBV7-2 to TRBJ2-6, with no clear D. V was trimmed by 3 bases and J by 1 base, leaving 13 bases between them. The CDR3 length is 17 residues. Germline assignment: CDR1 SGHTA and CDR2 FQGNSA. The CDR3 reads CASSFRPSISGANVLTF. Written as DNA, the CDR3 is TGTGCCAGCAGCTTCCGGCCTTCGATTTCTGGGGCCAACGTCCTGACTTTC. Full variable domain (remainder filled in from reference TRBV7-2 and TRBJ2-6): GAGVSQSPSNKVTEKGKDVELRCDPISGHTALYWYRQSLGQGLEFLIYFQGNSAPDKSGLPSDRFSAERTGGSVSTLTIQRTQQEDSAVYLCASSFRPSISGANVLTFGAGSRLTVL.

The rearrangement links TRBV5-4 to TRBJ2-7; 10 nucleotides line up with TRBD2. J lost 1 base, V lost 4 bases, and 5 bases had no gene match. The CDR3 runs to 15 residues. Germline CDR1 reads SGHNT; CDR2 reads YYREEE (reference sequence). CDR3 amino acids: CASSPPGLASYEQYF. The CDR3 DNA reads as TGTGCCAGCAGCCCCCCGGGACTAGCGTCCTACGAGCAGTACTTC. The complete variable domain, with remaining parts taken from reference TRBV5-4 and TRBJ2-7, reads ETGVTQSPTHLIKTRGQQVTLRCSSQSGHNTVSWYQQALGQGPQFIFQYYREEENGRGNFPPRFSGLQFPNYSSELNVNALELDDSALYLCASSPPGLASYEQYFGPGTRLTVT.

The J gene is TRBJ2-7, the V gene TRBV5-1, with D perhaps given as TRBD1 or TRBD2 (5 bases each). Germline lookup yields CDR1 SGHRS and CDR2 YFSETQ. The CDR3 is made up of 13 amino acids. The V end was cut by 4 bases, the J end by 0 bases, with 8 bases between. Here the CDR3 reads CASSIGGSYEQYF. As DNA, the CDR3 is TGCGCCAGCAGCATTGGGGGCTCCTACGAGCAGTACTTC.

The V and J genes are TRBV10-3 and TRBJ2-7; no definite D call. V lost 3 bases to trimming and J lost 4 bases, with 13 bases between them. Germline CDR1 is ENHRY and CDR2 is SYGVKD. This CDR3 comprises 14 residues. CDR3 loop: CAISDPLKKYEQYF. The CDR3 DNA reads TGTGCCATCAGTGACCCTCTGAAGAAATACGAGCAGTACTTC.

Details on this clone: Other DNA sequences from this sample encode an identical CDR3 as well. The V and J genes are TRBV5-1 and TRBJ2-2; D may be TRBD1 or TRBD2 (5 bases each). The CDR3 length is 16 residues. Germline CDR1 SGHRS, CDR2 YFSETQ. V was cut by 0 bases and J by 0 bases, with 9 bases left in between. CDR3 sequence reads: CASSLAGTANTGELFF. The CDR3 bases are TGCGCCAGCAGCTTGGCCGGGACGGCGAACACCGGGGAGCTGTTTTTT.

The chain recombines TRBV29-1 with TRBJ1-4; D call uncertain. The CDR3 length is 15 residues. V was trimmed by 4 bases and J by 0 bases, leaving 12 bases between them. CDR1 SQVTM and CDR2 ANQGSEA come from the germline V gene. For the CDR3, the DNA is TGCAGCGTTGGGGAGAATACTGCAACTAATGAAAAACTGTTTTTT. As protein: CSVGENTATNEKLFF.

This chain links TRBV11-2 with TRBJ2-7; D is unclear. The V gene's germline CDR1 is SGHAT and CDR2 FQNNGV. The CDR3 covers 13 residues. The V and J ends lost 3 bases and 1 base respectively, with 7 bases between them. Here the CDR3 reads CASSFQWSYEQYF. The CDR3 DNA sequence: TGTGCCAGCAGCTTTCAGTGGTCCTACGAGCAGTACTTC.

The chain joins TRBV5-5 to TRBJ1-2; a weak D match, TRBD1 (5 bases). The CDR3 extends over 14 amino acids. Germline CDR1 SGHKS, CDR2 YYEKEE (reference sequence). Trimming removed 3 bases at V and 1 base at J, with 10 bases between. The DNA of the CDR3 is TGTGCCAGCAGCTATGCACAGGTTAACTATGGCTACACCTTC. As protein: CASSYAQVNYGYTF.

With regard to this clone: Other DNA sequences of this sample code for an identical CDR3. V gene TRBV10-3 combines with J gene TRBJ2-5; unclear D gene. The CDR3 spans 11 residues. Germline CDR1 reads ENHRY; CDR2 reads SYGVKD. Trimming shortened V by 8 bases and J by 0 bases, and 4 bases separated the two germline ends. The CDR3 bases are TGTGCCATCCGGGACCAAGAGACCCAGTACTTC. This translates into CAIRDQETQYF.